The 14 T cell receptor beta chains reported below all come from one sample, sequenced in a study of shared clonotypes between healthy human individuals. Produced via immunoSEQ multiplex PCR; TCRdb's table is partial and in-frame only. The sample holds millions of clones, about 95% seen once. Positive CCR7 selection of CD45RO-negative cells yielded the naive CD8 cells, and terminally differentiated effector memory CD45RA+ cells were excluded. Sample: naive CD8+ T cells sorted from blood. Source of these receptors: a man younger than 30 in good health.

This chain connects TRBV4-1 to TRBJ2-3; D gene ambiguous. The CDR3 loop spans 14 amino acids. Germline loops: CDR1 MGHRA, CDR2 YSYEKL. With 1 base removed from V and 2 bases from J, the gap between germline ends came to 7 bases. The CDR3 spells CASSQVPYTDTQYF. The CDR3 nucleotides read TGCGCCAGCAGCCAAGTACCATACACAGATACGCAGTATTTT.

The chain uses TRBV19 and TRBJ1-2; a weak D match, TRBD1 (5 bases). The V and J ends lost 6 bases and 8 bases respectively, with 10 bases between them. Germline CDR1 reads LNHDA; CDR2 reads SQIVND (reference sequence). There are 11 residues in the CDR3. This CDR3 is CASSPGWGYTF. DNA for the CDR3: TGTGCCAGTAGCCCAGGGTGGGGCTACACCTTC.

V is TRBV7-9 and J is TRBJ2-5; 11 bases are shared with TRBD1. The germline CDR1 and CDR2 sequences are SEHNR and FQNEAQ (reference sequence). There are 16 residues in the CDR3. J gave up 4 bases and V 0 bases, and 4 bases lay outside the gene matches. CDR3 sequence reads: CASSLAWTGGVETQYF. CDR3 sequence (DNA): TGTGCCAGCAGCTTAGCGTGGACAGGGGGCGTAGAGACCCAGTACTTC.

This chain connects TRBV13 to TRBJ1-1; D unclear. This CDR3 region has 13 residues. V was pared by 4 bases and J by 0 bases, with 6 bases between. The germline gives CDR1 PRHDT, CDR2 FYEKMQ (reference sequence). The CDR3 reads CASSSIMNTEAFF. CDR3 sequence (DNA): TGTGCCAGCAGCTCCATAATGAACACTGAAGCTTTCTTT.

Points on this clone: This specimen includes other DNA sequences encoding the same CDR3. This chain uses TRBV11-3 with TRBJ2-3; D is unclear. Germline V CDR1 and CDR2: SGHNT, YENEEA. Trimming pared 4 bases from V and 7 bases from J, leaving 12 bases between. CDR3 length: 13 amino acids. CDR3 protein: CASSWHVGYTQYF. The CDR3 coding sequence is TGTGCCAGCAGCTGGCATGTGGGGTATACGCAGTATTTT.

The chain recombines TRBV9 with TRBJ1-2, with a possible D match to TRBD1 (5 bases). Germline V gene data show CDR1 as SGDLS and CDR2 as YYNGEE. The CDR3 totals 13 residues. DNA for the CDR3: TGTGATAGTCCCCCGGGCCAGGGTAGAGGCTACACCTTC. It codes for CDSPPGQGRGYTF. Combining the CDR3 with reference TRBV9 and TRBJ1-2 gives the whole variable domain DSGVTQTPKHLITATGQRVTLRCSPRSGDLSVYWYQQSLDQGLQFLIQYYNGEERAKGNILERFSAQQFPDLHSELNLSSLELGDSALYFCDSPPGQGRGYTFGSGTRLTVV.

The chain has TRBV5-1 and TRBJ2-7, with 10 bases aligning to TRBD1. Per germline, CDR1 SGHRS and CDR2 YFSETQ. V was clipped by 0 bases and J by 0 bases; unmatched bases: 6. This CDR3 contains 17 residues. The CDR3 DNA sequence: TGCGCCAGCAGCTTGGCCCCCGGGGACAGGGGCTCCTACGAGCAGTACTTC. It translates to CASSLAPGDRGSYEQYF. The entire variable domain, with the rest obtained from reference TRBV5-1 and TRBJ2-7, is as follows: KAGVTQTPRYLIKTRGQQVTLSCSPISGHRSVSWYQQTPGQGLQFLFEYFSETQRNKGNFPGRFSGRQFSNSRSEMNVSTLELGDSALYLCASSLAPGDRGSYEQYFGPGTRLTVT.

About this clone: Additional DNA sequences in this sample encode the identical CDR3. The chain joins TRBV6-5 to TRBJ2-2; D is ambiguous. V lost 0 bases, J lost 7 bases, and 6 bases lay in between. CDR1 MNHEY and CDR2 SVGAGI come from the germline V gene. The CDR3 loop spans 13 amino acids. The CDR3 protein is CASSYSLGGELFF. In nucleotides, the CDR3 is TGTGCCAGCAGTTACTCGTTAGGCGGGGAGCTGTTTTTT.

The chain is built from TRBV29-1 and TRBJ2-7; 10 bases are a match to TRBD1. The ends lost 5 bases at V and 7 bases at J; junction bases unmatched: 17. The germline V gene encodes CDR1 SQVTM and CDR2 ANQGSEA. This CDR3 comprises 16 residues. The CDR3 reads CSVQIPTGGALGEQYF. Written as DNA, the CDR3 is TGCAGCGTTCAAATTCCGACAGGGGGCGCTTTGGGGGAGCAGTACTTC.

This chain uses TRBV11-2 with TRBJ2-3, with D tentatively TRBD2 (5 bases). Per germline, CDR1 SGHAT and CDR2 FQNNGV. The length of the CDR3 is 14 residues. The V and J ends lost 7 bases and 2 bases respectively, with 13 bases between them. This CDR3 reads CASTSERYTDTQYF. The CDR3 coding sequence is TGTGCCAGCACAAGTGAGCGGTACACAGATACGCAGTATTTT.

The chain couples TRBV27 to TRBJ2-3; D may be TRBD2 (6 bases). Germline V lookup: CDR1 MNHEY, CDR2 SMNVEV (reference sequence). This CDR3 has 17 amino acids. V lost 10 bases to trimming and J lost 5 bases, with 28 bases between them. CDR3 in DNA: TGTGCCACGGCCCACCTCGCCCCTCCGGGACTGGGAGATACGCAGTATTTT. Translating it yields CATAHLAPPGLGDTQYF.

This CDR3 is CAWSVIRVTEAFF. The CDR3 bases are TGTGCCTGGAGTGTTATCAGGGTTACTGAAGCTTTCTTT. The gene calls are TRBV30 and TRBJ1-1, with D perhaps TRBD1 (5 bases). Germline-derived CDR1 and CDR2 are GTSNPN and SVGIG (reference sequence). V was trimmed by 0 bases and J by 5 bases, leaving 10 bases between them. The CDR3 runs 13 residues.

The J gene is TRBJ2-7, the V gene TRBV10-3; 7 positions match TRBD2. The V gene end was trimmed by 0 bases and the J gene end by 3 bases; junction bases not matched to a gene: 8. CDR3 size: 16 residues. Germline CDR1 reads ENHRY; CDR2 reads SYGVKD. The CDR3 here is CAISESRGRASYEQYF. The CDR3 bases are TGTGCCATCAGTGAGTCGAGAGGGAGGGCCAGCTACGAGCAGTACTTC.

The sample holds one count of this clone. This sequence joins TRBV5-8 and TRBJ1-1; D is unclear. Germline lookup yields CDR1 SGHTS and CDR2 YDEGEE. Trimming stripped 4 bases from V and 1 base from J, with 14 bases between. This CDR3 is built from 15 residues. The CDR3 region has the DNA TGTGCCAGCAGCCCCAGCCCCAACAGGAACACTGAAGCTTTCTTT. Residues: CASSPSPNRNTEAFF.